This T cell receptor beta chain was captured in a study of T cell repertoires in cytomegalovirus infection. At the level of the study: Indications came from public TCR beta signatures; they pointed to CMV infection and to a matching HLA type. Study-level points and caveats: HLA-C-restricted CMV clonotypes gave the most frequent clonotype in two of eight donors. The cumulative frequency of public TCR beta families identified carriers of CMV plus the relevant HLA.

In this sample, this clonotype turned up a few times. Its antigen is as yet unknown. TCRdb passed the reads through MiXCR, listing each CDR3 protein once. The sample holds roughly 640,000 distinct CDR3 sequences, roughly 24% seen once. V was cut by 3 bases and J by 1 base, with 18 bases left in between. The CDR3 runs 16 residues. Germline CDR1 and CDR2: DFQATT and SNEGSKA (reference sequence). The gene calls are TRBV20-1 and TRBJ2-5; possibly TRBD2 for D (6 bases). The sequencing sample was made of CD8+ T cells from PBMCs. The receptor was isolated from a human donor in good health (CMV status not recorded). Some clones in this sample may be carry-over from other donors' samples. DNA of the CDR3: TGCAGTGCTAGCAGTTTTGTCGGGGGTCCCCAAGAGACCCAGTACTTC. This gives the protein CSASSFVGGPQETQYF.